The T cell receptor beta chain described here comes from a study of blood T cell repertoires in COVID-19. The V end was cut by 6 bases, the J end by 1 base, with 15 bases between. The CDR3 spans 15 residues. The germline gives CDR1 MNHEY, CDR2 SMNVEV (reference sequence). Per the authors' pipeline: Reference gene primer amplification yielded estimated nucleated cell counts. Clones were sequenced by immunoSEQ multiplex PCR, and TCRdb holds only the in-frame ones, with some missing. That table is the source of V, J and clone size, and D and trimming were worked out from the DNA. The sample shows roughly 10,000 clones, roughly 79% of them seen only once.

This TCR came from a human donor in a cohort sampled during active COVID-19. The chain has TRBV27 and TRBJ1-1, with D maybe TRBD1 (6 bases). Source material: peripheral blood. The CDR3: CASSATLQGNTEAFF. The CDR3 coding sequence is TGTGCCAGCAGCGCAACATTACAGGGGAACACTGAAGCTTTCTTT.